The T cell receptor beta chain under discussion was sequenced for a study of OX40 agonist ivuxolimab in advanced cancers. Profiled with immunoSEQ multiplex PCR; TCRdb holds only in-frame clones, not every one. Here the sample spans 15,000 to 20,000 clones, 80% to 95% being singletons. Any history of autoimmune disease or systemic immunosuppression disqualified patients. The germline V gene encodes CDR1 SNHLY and CDR2 FYNNEI. With 4 bases clipped from V and 4 bases from J, the junction kept 8 bases outside the gene matches. The CDR3 runs 16 residues. The chain employs TRBV2 and TRBJ2-3, with 10 bases matching TRBD2. The sample here was CD4+ or CD8+ T cells sorted from blood, taken in a trial of the OX40 agonist ivuxolimab. This sequence originates from an adult with an advanced solid tumor such as melanoma, head and neck, liver or kidney cancer. The CDR3 bases are TGTGCCAGCAGTGGGTGGCTAGCGGGAGACCCAGATACGCAGTATTTT. Protein: CASSGWLAGDPDTQYF.